The rows below give T cell receptor beta chains drawn from one sample of a study of OX40 agonist ivuxolimab in advanced cancers. Sequenced by immunoSEQ multiplex PCR; TCRdb stores in-frame clones only, minus some. Of 40,000 to 60,000 clones in the sample, around 79% were seen once. The source material was CD4+ or CD8+ T cells sorted from blood, sampled in a trial of the OX40 agonist ivuxolimab. These receptors came from an adult with an advanced solid tumor such as melanoma, head and neck, liver or kidney cancer. The CDR3 runs from the conserved cysteine through the conserved F or W. The D gene is left open where the match is weak. The size field is filled for only some rows; it gives once, few, many or a size class.

TRBV21-1	TRBJ1-5	-	-	TGTGCCGGGGGGGAGCGGCCCCAGCATTTT	CAGGERPQHF
TRBV7-9	TRBJ2-2	-	TRBD2	TGTGCCAGCAGCGTTAGCGGGAGGGCGATCACCGGGGAGCTGTTTTTT	CASSVSGRAITGELFF
TRBV7-9	TRBJ1-4	-	-	TGTGCCAGCAGCCCACGGGAGGCCGGCGGTGAAAAACTGTTTTTT	CASSPREAGGEKLFF
TRBV2	TRBJ2-7	-	TRBD1	TGTGCCACCCGGGACAGGGGGCGGTCGGACATGGGGGAGCAGTACTTC	CATRDRGRSDMGEQYF
TRBV5-4	TRBJ2-2	-	TRBD2	TGTGCCAGCAGCTTAGTAAGCGGGAGCACCGGGGAGCTGTTTTTT	CASSLVSGSTGELFF
TRBV2	TRBJ1-4	few	-	TGTGCCAGCAGTGGGACCGGCCGCTCGGGAAAACTGTTTTTT	CASSGTGRSGKLFF
TRBV6-6	TRBJ1-1	-	-	TGTGCCAGCACCCGAGCCACAGACACTGAAGCTTTCTTT	CASTRATDTEAFF
TRBV11-2	TRBJ2-7	once	-	TGTGCCAGCAGCTTAGATCCCATTGGCGAGCAGTACTTC	CASSLDPIGEQYF
TRBV19	TRBJ2-3	-	-	TGTGCCAGTAGTTTGGCGGGTGGCACAGATACGCAGTATTTT	CASSLAGGTDTQYF
TRBV29-1	TRBJ2-1	-	TRBD1	TGCAGCGTCCCCGCCCGGGACAGGGTGGGCGGTGAGCAGTTCTTC	CSVPARDRVGGEQFF
TRBV6-5	TRBJ2-3	-	-	TGTGCCAGCCAAAGGGGGATCGGATTAACAGATACGCAGTATTTT	CASQRGIGLTDTQYF
TRBV6-5	TRBJ2-7	-	TRBD2	TGTGCCAGCACCCTAGCGGGAGCTAGGGAGCAGTACTTC	CASTLAGAREQYF
TRBV10-3	TRBJ1-2	-	TRBD1	TGTGCCATCAGTGAGTCTGGGAGGACAGGGAATAACTATGGCTACACCTTC	CAISESGRTGNNYGYTF
TRBV11-2	TRBJ2-2	-	-	TGTGCCAGCAGCCCAGGACTACAGAACACCGGGGAGCTGTTTTTT	CASSPGLQNTGELFF
TRBV30	TRBJ2-7	-	-	TGTGCCTGGATGGGAGACGCCTACGAGCAGTACTTC	CAWMGDAYEQYF
TRBV6-1	TRBJ2-3	once	-	TGTGCCAGCAGACGGACAGATACGCAGTATTTT	CASRRTDTQYF
TRBV7-2	TRBJ1-6	-	-	TGTGCCAGCAGCTTAGTGGTGGCCAGCCGCTCCTATAATTCACCCCTCCACTTT	CASSLVVASRSYNSPLHF
TRBV7-6	TRBJ2-5	few	-	TGTGCCAGCAGCTTAGCGGTTGGCAGAGAGACCCAGTACTTC	CASSLAVGRETQYF
TRBV21-1	TRBJ2-4	-	-	TGTGCCAGCAGCAAGAGGGGCGGTTTTGTCAAAAACATTCAGTACTTC	CASSKRGGFVKNIQYF
TRBV6-9	TRBJ2-7	few	TRBD2	TGTGCCAGCAGTCTAACTTCCGGGACTAGCGGCTACGAGCAGTACTTC	CASSLTSGTSGYEQYF
TRBV28	TRBJ1-6	-	TRBD1	TGTGCCAGCAGTGGAATGACCGGGACAGGATTAAATTCACCCCTCCACTTT	CASSGMTGTGLNSPLHF
TRBV2	TRBJ2-7	few	TRBD1	TGTGCCACGGGACAGCTTTACTACGAGCAGTACTTC	CATGQLYYEQYF
TRBV30	TRBJ2-5	-	TRBD2	TGTGCCTGGGAAGTCGGGGGGAACCAAGAGACCCAGTACTTC	CAWEVGGNQETQYF
TRBV4-3	TRBJ2-7	few	-	TGCGCCAGCAGCCAAGGAGCCCACGAGCAGTACTTC	CASSQGAHEQYF
TRBV11-2	TRBJ2-3	once	-	TGTGCCAGCAGCTGGGGAGGGGGTTACACAGATACGCAGTATTTT	CASSWGGGYTDTQYF
TRBV5-4	TRBJ2-5	-	-	TGTGCCAGCAGCCCCCGCGGCGGGGCGTACCAAGAGACCCAGTACTTC	CASSPRGGAYQETQYF
TRBV18	TRBJ1-1	few	-	TGTGCCAGCTCAGTAGACTTGAACACTGAAGCTTTCTTT	CASSVDLNTEAFF
TRBV7-6	TRBJ2-5	-	-	TGTGCCAGCACCTTGACAGCAGAGGAAGAGACCCAGTACTTC	CASTLTAEEETQYF
TRBV19	TRBJ1-1	few	-	TGTGCCAGTAGTATGGACGGGGGTACGCACACTGAAGCTTTCTTT	CASSMDGGTHTEAFF
TRBV7-2	TRBJ2-4	once	-	TGTGCCAGCAGCTTCGCAGGGGAGCCCATTCAGTACTTC	CASSFAGEPIQYF
TRBV7-3	TRBJ1-1	-	-	TGTGCCAGCAGCACAGGGAGTAACACTGAAGCTTTCTTT	CASSTGSNTEAFF
TRBV5-4	TRBJ2-7	-	-	TGTGCCAGCAGCTTCGGACGGATATACGAGCAGTACTTC	CASSFGRIYEQYF
TRBV9	TRBJ1-6	-	-	TGTGCCAGCAGCGTCAGCCAGGGAAATAATTCACCCCTCCACTTT	CASSVSQGNNSPLHF
TRBV10-3	TRBJ2-5	-	-	TGTGCCATCAGTGACCCGAGGGGGGGATTCGGGACCCAGTACTTC	CAISDPRGGFGTQYF
TRBV30	TRBJ2-7	-	TRBD1	TGTGCCTGGCAATACAAAACAGGGGCCTACGAGCAGTACTTC	CAWQYKTGAYEQYF
TRBV1	TRBJ1-3	few	-	TGCACCAGGGAGGGGGGAAACACCATATATTTT	CTREGGNTIYF
TRBV19	TRBJ2-7	-	-	TGTGCCAGTCAGACGCGAGCAGGTCCCTACGAGCAGTACTTC	CASQTRAGPYEQYF
TRBV7-2	TRBJ2-5	-	TRBD2	TGTGCCAGCAGCGACAGAGCGAGGACTAGCGGGGGGCCCCGGGAGACCCAGTACTTC	CASSDRARTSGGPRETQYF
TRBV7-2	TRBJ1-2	-	TRBD1	TGTGCCAGCAGCTTAGTCGCGACAGGGGGCTCTGGCTACACCTTC	CASSLVATGGSGYTF
TRBV6-4	TRBJ2-7	-	TRBD2	TGTGCCAGCAGTCTAACTTCCGGGACTAGCGGCTACGAGCAGTACTTC	CASSLTSGTSGYEQYF
TRBV7-9	TRBJ1-1	-	-	TGTGCCAGCATCAACACGAGGTCAGGGGCTGAAGCTTTCTTT	CASINTRSGAEAFF
TRBV5-4	TRBJ1-1	-	TRBD1	TGTGCCAGCAGCCAAGTGGCAGGGGGCCCGAACACTGAAGCTTTCTTT	CASSQVAGGPNTEAFF
TRBV14	TRBJ2-1	-	-	TGTGCCAGCAGCCAAAAAGGAGGACTGCCCTCCTACAATGAGCAGTTCTTC	CASSQKGGLPSYNEQFF
TRBV11-3	TRBJ2-1	once	-	TGTGCCAGCAGCTTAGGGGATCTGGGGGTGAATGAGCAGTTCTTC	CASSLGDLGVNEQFF
TRBV23-1	TRBJ2-1	-	TRBD2	TGCGCCAGCACCCCGCTGGCTAGCGGGGAAGTCCATGAGCAGTTCTTC	CASTPLASGEVHEQFF
TRBV7-9	TRBJ2-7	-	-	TGTGCCAGCAGCTTAGCGGAGGGGGCGGAGTACTTC	CASSLAEGAEYF
TRBV6-5	TRBJ1-5	few	-	TGTGCCAGCAGTACTACCGGGGGGGGGAGTCAGCCCCAGCATTTT	CASSTTGGGSQPQHF
TRBV30	TRBJ1-5	-	-	TGTGCCTGGAGTGTAGCCGGGGGCCGAAATCAGCCCCAGCATTTT	CAWSVAGGRNQPQHF
TRBV5-1	TRBJ2-7	-	TRBD1	TGCGCCAGCAGCTTGGTCCGGGACAGGGGAACCTACGAGCAGTACTTC	CASSLVRDRGTYEQYF
TRBV7-3	TRBJ1-4	-	-	TGTGCCAGCAGCCGGGGGAGTCTTGAAAAACTGTTTTTT	CASSRGSLEKLFF
TRBV27	TRBJ2-5	-	TRBD2	TGTGCCAGCAGTGTACGCGGGGGGCCCCAAGAGACCCAGTACTTC	CASSVRGGPQETQYF
TRBV5-1	TRBJ1-6	-	-	TGCGCCAGCAGCTGGGGAGCCGGACAGCCAAATTCACCCCTCCACTTT	CASSWGAGQPNSPLHF